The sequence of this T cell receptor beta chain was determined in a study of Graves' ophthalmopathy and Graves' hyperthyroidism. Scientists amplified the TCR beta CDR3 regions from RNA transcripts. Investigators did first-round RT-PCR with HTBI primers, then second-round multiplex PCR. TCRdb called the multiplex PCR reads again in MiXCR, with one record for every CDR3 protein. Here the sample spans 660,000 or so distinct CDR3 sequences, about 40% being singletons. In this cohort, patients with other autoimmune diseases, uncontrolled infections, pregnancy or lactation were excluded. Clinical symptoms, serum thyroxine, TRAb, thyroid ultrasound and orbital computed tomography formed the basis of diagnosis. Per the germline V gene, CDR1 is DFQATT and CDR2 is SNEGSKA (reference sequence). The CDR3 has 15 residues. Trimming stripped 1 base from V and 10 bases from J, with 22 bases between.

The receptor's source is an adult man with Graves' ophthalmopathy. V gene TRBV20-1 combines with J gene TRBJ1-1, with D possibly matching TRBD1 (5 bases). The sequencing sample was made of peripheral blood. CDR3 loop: CSARVPRMSQQGAFF. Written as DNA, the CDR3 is TGCAGTGCTAGAGTTCCTCGGATGTCGCAGCAGGGAGCTTTCTTT.